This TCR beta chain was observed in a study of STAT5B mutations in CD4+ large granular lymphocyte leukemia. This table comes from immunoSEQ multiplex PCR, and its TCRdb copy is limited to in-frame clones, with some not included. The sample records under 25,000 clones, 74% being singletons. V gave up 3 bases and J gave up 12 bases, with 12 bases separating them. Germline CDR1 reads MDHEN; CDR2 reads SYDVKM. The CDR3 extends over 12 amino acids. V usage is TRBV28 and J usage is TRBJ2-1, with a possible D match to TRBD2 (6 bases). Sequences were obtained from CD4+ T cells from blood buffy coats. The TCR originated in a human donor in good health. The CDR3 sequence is CASSFLAGTQFF. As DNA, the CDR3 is TGTGCCAGCAGTTTTCTCGCGGGGACGCAGTTCTTC.